This paragraph reports one TCR beta chain. The junction shows a germline mismatch at one end, possibly a read error. The data originate from a study of CD8+ T cells in alopecia areata. The CDR3 is made up of 11 amino acids. CDR1 and CDR2 (germline): GTSNPN, SVGIG (reference sequence). Sequencing templates came from extracted RNA that was reverse transcribed into cDNA. The protocol was immunoSEQ multiplex PCR, while the TCRdb copy is restricted to in-frame clones and leaves out a portion. Among about 160,000 clones listed, about three fifths were seen once. Treatment given: oral pan-JAK inhibitor, 5-10 mg twice daily.

Source: CD4+ T cells sorted from blood, taken at week 4, from a patient treated with tofacitinib. The chain has TRBV30 and TRBJ2-7, with a tentative D call TRBD1 (5 bases). The receptor comes from a human donor with alopecia areata. The CDR3 spells CAWSWAGHGGF. The CDR3 region has the DNA TGTGCCTGGAGTTGGGCAGGACACGGCGGCTTC.